This TCR beta chain was retrieved from a study of technical replicates of blood from a handful of donors. The germline V and J ends were trimmed by 6 bases and 3 bases, with 16 bases remaining between them. The length of the CDR3 is 14 residues. CDR1 and CDR2 from the germline V gene are SGHDT and YYEEEE. Profiling relied on immunoSEQ multiplex PCR, and the TCRdb table lists in-frame clones only, not all of them. The profile shows 55,000 to 75,000 clones, about 95% of them singletons. This TCR was recovered from a human donor in good health. Some clones in this sample may be carry-over from other donors' samples. The sample was PBMCs. V is TRBV5-6 and J is TRBJ2-7; no clear D gene. The CDR3 region is CASTRGELLYEQYF. The CDR3 bases are TGTGCCAGCACCCGCGGAGAGTTACTCTACGAGCAGTACTTC.